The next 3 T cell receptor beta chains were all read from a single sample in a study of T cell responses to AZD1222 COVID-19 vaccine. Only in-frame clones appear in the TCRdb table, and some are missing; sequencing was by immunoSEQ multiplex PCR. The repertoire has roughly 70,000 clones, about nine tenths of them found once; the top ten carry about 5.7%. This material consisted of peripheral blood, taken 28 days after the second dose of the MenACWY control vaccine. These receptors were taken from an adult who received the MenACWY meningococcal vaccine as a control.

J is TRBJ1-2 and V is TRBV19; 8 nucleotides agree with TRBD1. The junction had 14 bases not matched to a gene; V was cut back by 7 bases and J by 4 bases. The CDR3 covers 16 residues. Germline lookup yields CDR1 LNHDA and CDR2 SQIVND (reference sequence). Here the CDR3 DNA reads TGTGCCAGTACCCGACAGGAGGGACAGGCGTCCTATGGCTACACCTTC. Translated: CASTRQEGQASYGYTF.

CDR3 coding DNA: TGTGCCAGCAGTAACGCCGCAGGGGCTAACTATGGCTACACCTTC. This gives the protein CASSNAAGANYGYTF. The chain carries TRBV6-5 and TRBJ1-2; tentative D call: TRBD1 (6 bases). Trimming left V 5 bases short and J 0 bases short, with 13 bases between. Per the germline V gene, CDR1 is MNHEY and CDR2 is SVGAGI. The CDR3 covers 15 residues.

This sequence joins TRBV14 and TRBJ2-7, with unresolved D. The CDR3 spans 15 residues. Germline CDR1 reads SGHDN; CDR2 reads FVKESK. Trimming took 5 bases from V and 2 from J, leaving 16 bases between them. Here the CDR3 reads CASSSRRAVAYEQYF. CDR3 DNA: TGTGCCAGCAGCTCTAGACGGGCAGTGGCCTACGAGCAGTACTTC.